This T cell receptor beta chain was recovered during a study of vaccination and CD4 T cells after COVID-19. The CDR3 runs 15 residues. Germline CDR1 KGHDR, CDR2 SFDVKD. Trimming removed 6 bases at V and 0 bases at J, with 13 bases between. Comment on this clonotype: Its antigen is not identified.

Treatment of the sample: roughly 10-day PBMC culture with coronavirus spike peptide pools or control peptides (ViraFEST assay). Sequencing of cultured CD4+ T cell DNA used the Oncomine TCR Beta short-read assay. MiXCR was run by TCRdb on the PCR reads, yielding one entry per CDR3 protein. The data show about 20,000 distinct CDR3 sequences, about 61% seen once. What was sequenced was CD4+ T cells from blood, cultured in vitro. The clonotype comes from a human donor who had recovered from COVID-19. The chain couples TRBV24-1 to TRBJ1-1; D gene uncertain. The CDR3 coding sequence is TGTGCCACCAGTCCTCCAGCCTCCCTGAACACTGAAGCTTTCTTT. Translated: CATSPPASLNTEAFF.